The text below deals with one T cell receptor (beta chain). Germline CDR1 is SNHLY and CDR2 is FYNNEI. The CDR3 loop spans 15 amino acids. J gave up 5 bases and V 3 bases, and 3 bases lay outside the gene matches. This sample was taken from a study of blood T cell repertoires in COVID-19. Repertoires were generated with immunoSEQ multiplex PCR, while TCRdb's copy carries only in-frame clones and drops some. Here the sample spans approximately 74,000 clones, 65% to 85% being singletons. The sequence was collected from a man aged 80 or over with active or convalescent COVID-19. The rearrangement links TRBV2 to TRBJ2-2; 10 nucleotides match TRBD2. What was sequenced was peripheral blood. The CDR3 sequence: CASSEASGGTGELFF. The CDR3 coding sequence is TGTGCCAGCAGTGAGGCTAGCGGGGGAACCGGGGAGCTGTTTTTT. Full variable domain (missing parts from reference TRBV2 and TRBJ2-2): EPEVTQTPSHQVTQMGQEVILRCVPISNHLYFYWYRQILGQKVEFLVSFYNNEISEKSEIFDDQFSVERPDGSNFTLKIRSTKLEDSAMYFCASSEASGGTGELFFGEGSRLTVL.